The entry below describes one T cell receptor (beta chain). The antigen remains unidentified. This entry is derived from a study of T cell responses to AZD1222 COVID-19 vaccine. General observations from the study: Most donors were white British and more were female, and clonal diversity was possibly underestimated. CD4 TCRs covered the whole spike, strongest at regions 160-218 and 743-854.

Clones were sequenced by immunoSEQ multiplex PCR, and TCRdb holds only the in-frame ones, with some missing. The data hold roughly 78,000 clones, with around four fifths observed a single time. This CDR3 region has 16 residues. Deletions cut 4 bases from V and 4 bases from J, with 18 bases between. Germline V gene lookup returns CDR1 SGHTS and CDR2 YDEGEE. The sample here was peripheral blood, taken on day 0 of AZD1222 vaccination. This receptor was obtained from an adult in good health. The rearrangement joins TRBV5-8 to TRBJ1-5; D not resolved. The CDR3 DNA is TGTGCCAGCAGCCAAAAAACGGGATTTCGGAATCAGCCCCAGCATTTT. Residues: CASSQKTGFRNQPQHF.